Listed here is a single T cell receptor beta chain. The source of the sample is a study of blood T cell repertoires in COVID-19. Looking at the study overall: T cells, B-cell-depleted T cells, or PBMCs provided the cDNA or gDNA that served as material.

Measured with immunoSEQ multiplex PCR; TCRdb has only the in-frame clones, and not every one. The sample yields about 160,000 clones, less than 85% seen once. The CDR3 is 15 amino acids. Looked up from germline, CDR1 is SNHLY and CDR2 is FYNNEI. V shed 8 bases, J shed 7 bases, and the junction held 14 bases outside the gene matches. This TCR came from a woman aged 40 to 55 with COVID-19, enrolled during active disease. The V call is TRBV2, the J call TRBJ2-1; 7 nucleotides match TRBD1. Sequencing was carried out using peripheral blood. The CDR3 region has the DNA TGTGCCAGCCGTGGAGACAGGGTAGGATGGAATGAGCAGTTCTTC. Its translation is CASRGDRVGWNEQFF.